This T cell receptor beta chain was observed in a study of T cell changes during pregnancy in multiple sclerosis (dated by TCRdb to about 2019). Background on the whole study: The study looked at changes in the T cell repertoire across pregnancy in women with multiple sclerosis.

To prepare the library, the immunoSEQ multiplex PCR assay was applied. TCRdb re-hosts the immuneACCESS table, in-frame sequences only. Its copies lack some clones; in the studies checked, an unresolved V gene accounts for under half of them, and the cause for the rest is not known. The sample table contains roughly 40,000 clones; only one count was recorded for around nine tenths of them. The leading ten clones occupy 0.45% to 0.6% of the sample. Including the terminal cysteine and phenylalanine, the CDR3 comprises 15 residues. Left in the record is the CDR3 DNA by itself, 45 bases read in frame from the first base. From the germline V gene, CDR1 is SGHRS and CDR2 is YFSETQ. The germline ends are 16 bases apart after V is trimmed by 6 bases and J by 0 bases. About this clone itself: What antigen it recognizes has not been identified. Per-nucleotide qualities are absent, and no much larger clonotype sits a single base away.

Sequenced here: CD4+ T cells from peripheral blood mononuclear cells, sampled in the first trimester of pregnancy. This receptor was taken from a female donor with multiple sclerosis, enrolled in a pregnancy study. Recombination joined TRBV5-1 with TRBJ2-7; tentative D gene TRBD2, with 5 bases matching. CDR3 reads: CASNRVPRDSYEQYF. The nucleotide sequence reads as follows: TGCGCCAGCAACCGGGTCCCCCGGGACTCCTACGAGCAGTACTTC. Extended through the reference TRBV5-1 and TRBJ2-7 proteins, this CDR3 yields the full variable domain: KAGVTQTPRYLIKTRGQQVTLSCSPISGHRSVSWYQQTPGQGLQFLFEYFSETQRNKGNFPGRFSGRQFSNSRSEMNVSTLELGDSALYLCASNRVPRDSYEQYFGPGTRLTVT.